The T cell receptor beta chain described here comes from a study of Ad26.COV2.S vaccination and SARS-CoV-2 variants. About the study: Intramuscular Ad26.COV2.S at 5x10^10 or 1x10^11 viral particles.

Whole-study results and caveats: Reported post-vaccination CD8+ and CD4+ T cell responses to spike showed substantial breadth. Using TCR breadth and depth analyses may have led to underestimated total T cell responses.

As to treatment: around 19 received Ad26.COV2.S at low or high dose, single or two shots; about five received placebo; per-sample allocation not given. The study sampled participants on day 63 after the first vaccine or placebo injection. Participants' vaccine, an Ad26 vector, delivered Wuhan-strain SARS-CoV-2 spike. The data were produced by immunoSEQ multiplex PCR, yet TCRdb's version contains in-frame clones alone and is incomplete. Of around 320,000 clones listed, approximately 86% were seen once; the top ten hold more than 1.5%. CDR1 MNHEY and CDR2 SVGAGI come from the germline V gene. The CDR3 runs to 13 residues. V lost 5 bases to trimming and J lost 2 bases, with 9 bases between them. A note on this clone: Antigen specificity is unknown.

The origin of this receptor is a person aged 18-65 years who received the Ad26.COV2.S COVID-19 vaccine or a placebo. The source was peripheral blood, collected in a trial of Ad26.COV2.S vaccine versus placebo. This chain links TRBV6-5 with TRBJ1-2; no definite D call. The CDR3 DNA reads TGTGCCAGCAGTAGCAGGCTAAACTATGGCTACACCTTC. Encoded protein: CASSSRLNYGYTF.